Reported below is one T cell receptor (beta chain). These data belong to a study of cytomegalovirus exposure and HLA in healthy donors. PCR primers comprised 60 Vbeta and 13 Jbeta primers. Only in-frame clones appear in the TCRdb table, and some are missing; sequencing was by immunoSEQ multiplex PCR. The table for this sample gives some 33,000 clones. The length of the CDR3 is 14 residues. The V segment lost 3 bases and the J segment 8 bases; nucleotides outside the gene matches: 7. Germline assignment: CDR1 MNHEY and CDR2 SMNVEV (reference sequence). This TCR was sampled from a female donor in good health and CMV-seronegative. Sample: PBMCs. V is TRBV27 and J is TRBJ1-2, with 9 bases identical to TRBD1. The CDR3 DNA reads as TGTGCCAGCAGTTTGTTGGACAGGGGAGGCGGCTACACCTTC. This translates into CASSLLDRGGGYTF.